The 22 T cell receptor beta chains below come from one sample, sequenced in a study of blood T cells in healthy people across ages. Using a J-beta primer mix together with a sample-barcoded 5' primer, a second PCR was run for about 6 to 11 cycles. One entry per CDR3 protein results from TCRdb running MiXCR on the 5' RACE reads. Among about 620,000 distinct CDR3 sequences listed, around 20% were seen once. Sequencing was carried out using blood. These receptors came from a man between 70 and 80 years old in good health.

This chain uses TRBV20-1 with TRBJ2-5; D remains unclear. TRBJ2-7 matches the DNA end more closely, so the J call is doubtful. CDR1 and CDR2 (germline): DFQATT, SNEGSKA (reference sequence). This CDR3 spans 14 amino acids. The CDR3 DNA is TGCAGTGCTAGAGAAGCCCTGAGCTCCTACGAGCAGTACTTC. As protein: CSAREALSSYEQYF.

A word on this clonotype: At one end, the junction sequence differs from germline, possibly due to a read error. The V gene is TRBV28, the J gene TRBJ2-5, with 9 bases fitting TRBD1. Germline assignment: CDR1 MDHEN and CDR2 SYDVKM. The CDR3 covers 14 residues. The CDR3, as DNA: TGTGCCAGCAGTACCCGGGACAGGGTTCACGAGCAGCACTTC. Protein sequence: CASSTRDRVHEQHF.

The chain couples TRBV29-1 to TRBJ2-5, with 10 bases that match TRBD2. The V gene's germline CDR1 is SQVTM and CDR2 ANQGSEA. This CDR3 is built from 13 residues. After removal of 5 bases from V and 11 bases from J, the junction contained 11 bases not matched to a gene. CDR3 DNA: TGCAGCGTTAAAAATGGACTAGCGGCAGAGCAGTACTTC. Its protein product is CSVKNGLAAEQYF.

This clonotype was detected only once. J is TRBJ2-1 and V is TRBV2; the match to TRBD2 covers 12 bases. The CDR3 is made up of 16 amino acids. V was clipped by 6 bases and J by 6 bases; unmatched bases: 9. The germline V gene has CDR1 SNHLY and CDR2 FYNNEI. CDR3 residues: CASRERTSGTVNEQFF. The DNA of the CDR3 is TGTGCCAGCAGGGAAAGGACTAGCGGGACGGTCAATGAGCAGTTCTTC. Full variable domain (rest looked up from reference TRBV2 and TRBJ2-1): EPEVTQTPSHQVTQMGQEVILRCVPISNHLYFYWYRQILGQKVEFLVSFYNNEISEKSEIFDDQFSVERPDGSNFTLKIRSTKLEDSAMYFCASRERTSGTVNEQFFGPGTRLTVL.

V gene TRBV6-5 combines with J gene TRBJ2-7; 10 bases fit TRBD2. Looked up from germline, CDR1 is MNHEY and CDR2 is SVGAGI. With 6 bases clipped from V and 0 bases from J, the junction kept 5 bases outside the gene matches. The CDR3 sequence is 15 residues long. The CDR3 region has the DNA TGTGCCAGCAGAAAATCTAGCGGGAGCTCCTACGAGCAGTACTTC. Its translation is CASRKSSGSSYEQYF.

This clonotype was detected only a few times. J is TRBJ2-1 and V is TRBV7-3; D might be TRBD2 (6 bases). The germline gives CDR1 SGHTA, CDR2 FQGTGA. V lost 3 bases to trimming and J lost 6 bases, with 15 bases between them. The CDR3 covers 15 residues. The CDR3 reads CASSFRDSTPNEQFF. CDR3 bases: TGTGCCAGCAGCTTCCGGGACTCCACTCCCAATGAGCAGTTCTTC. Together with reference TRBV7-3 and TRBJ2-1, the CDR3 gives the full variable domain: GAGVSQTPSNKVTEKGKYVELRCDPISGHTALYWYRQSLGQGPEFLIYFQGTGAADDSGLPNDRFFAVRPEGSVSTLKIQRTERGDSAVYLCASSFRDSTPNEQFFGPGTRLTVL.

This clonotype has ten or more counts. J is TRBJ2-7 and V is TRBV18, with unresolved D. Germline V gives CDR1 KGHSH, CDR2 LQKENI. This CDR3 spans 13 amino acids. V lost 8 bases to trimming and J lost 1 base, with 12 bases between them. The CDR3 region is CASSPQGSYEQYF. In DNA form, the CDR3 reads TGTGCCAGCAGCCCCCAAGGGTCCTACGAGCAGTACTTC.

In this sample, this clonotype turned up a few times. The genes are TRBV7-2 and TRBJ2-5; no firm D call. The CDR3 has 15 residues. From germline, CDR1 is SGHTA and CDR2 FQGNSA. The V and J ends lost 5 bases and 1 base respectively, with 14 bases between them. The CDR3 protein is CASSTPKGIQETQYF. The DNA for the CDR3 is TGTGCCAGCAGCACCCCGAAAGGGATCCAAGAGACCCAGTACTTC.

This clonotype showed up just a few times. The V and J genes are TRBV7-9 and TRBJ2-7; D gene unclear. Germline CDR1 SEHNR, CDR2 FQNEAQ (reference sequence). The CDR3 is 17 residues long. Trimming shortened V by 4 bases and J by 1 base, and 20 bases separated the two germline ends. CDR3 in DNA: TGTGCCAGCAGCTCCCGGGTCTTTCAGACTGAATCCTACGAGCAGTACTTC. Amino acid sequence: CASSSRVFQTESYEQYF.

CDR3: CASRMTGGDYGYTF. For the CDR3, the DNA is TGCGCCAGCAGAATGACAGGTGGTGACTATGGCTACACCTTC. J is TRBJ1-2 and V is TRBV5-1, with a weak D call TRBD1 (6 bases). Trimming took 5 bases from V and 3 from J, leaving 14 bases between them. CDR3 size: 14 residues. Looked up from germline, CDR1 is SGHRS and CDR2 is YFSETQ. The full variable domain, its missing parts supplied by reference TRBV5-1 and TRBJ1-2, is KAGVTQTPRYLIKTRGQQVTLSCSPISGHRSVSWYQQTPGQGLQFLFEYFSETQRNKGNFPGRFSGRQFSNSRSEMNVSTLELGDSALYLCASRMTGGDYGYTFGSGTRLTVV.

The CDR3: CASSSMTGVTQPQHF. The CDR3 nucleotides read TGTGCCAGCAGCTCGATGACAGGGGTTACTCAGCCCCAGCATTTT. This chain connects TRBV7-9 to TRBJ1-5; 8 nucleotides agree with TRBD1. The CDR3 spans 15 residues. V trimming: 4 bases; J trimming: 6 bases; junction bases outside the gene matches: 8. From germline, CDR1 is SEHNR and CDR2 FQNEAQ (reference sequence).

The gene calls are TRBV29-1 and TRBJ1-3; no definite D call. Germline-derived CDR1 and CDR2 are SQVTM and ANQGSEA. The CDR3 is 14 residues long. Trimming took off 6 bases at V and 0 bases at J, with 12 bases between the two ends. The CDR3 loop reads CSVLDTSSGNTIYF. In DNA, the CDR3 is TGCAGCGTATTAGACACATCCTCTGGAAACACCATATATTTT.

The chain couples TRBV4-1 to TRBJ2-3; the D gene is possibly TRBD1 (6 bases). Germline V gives CDR1 MGHRA, CDR2 YSYEKL. CDR3 length equals 14 residues. Trimming pared 0 bases from V and 11 bases from J, leaving 15 bases between. The chain's CDR3 is CASSQEGYVTGQYF. The CDR3 DNA reads as TGCGCCAGCAGCCAAGAAGGATACGTGACAGGGCAGTATTTT.

The chain employs TRBV14 and TRBJ2-3; TRBD2 matches 14 bases. V gave up 4 bases and J gave up 1 base; unmatched junction bases: 7. The length of the CDR3 is 18 residues. The V gene's germline CDR1 is SGHDN and CDR2 FVKESK. CDR3 sequence: CASSPGLAGVYGTDTQYF. DNA for the CDR3: TGTGCCAGCAGCCCGGGACTAGCGGGAGTTTACGGCACAGATACGCAGTATTTT.

This clonotype was seen at least ten times. The chain links TRBV10-2 to TRBJ2-1; 8 bases match TRBD2. With V trimmed by 8 bases and J by 3 bases, 9 bases remained unmatched. The CDR3 runs to 15 residues. Germline loops: CDR1 WSHSY, CDR2 SAAADI. The CDR3, as DNA: TGCGCCAGCCGGGAGAGCGGGAGTTACTACAATGAGCAGTTCTTC. It codes for CASRESGSYYNEQFF.

This sequence joins TRBV20-1 and TRBJ2-3, with D perhaps given as TRBD1 or TRBD2 (6 bases each). The ends were cut back, 6 bases at V and 3 bases at J, with 19 bases in the middle. The length of the CDR3 is 15 residues. In germline, CDR1 is DFQATT, CDR2 SNEGSKA (reference sequence). CDR3 protein: CSATTGRLLTDTQYF. The CDR3 DNA reads TGCAGTGCGACAACAGGGAGGTTGTTAACAGATACGCAGTATTTT.

In its sample, this clonotype was seen a few times. The chain links TRBV27 to TRBJ1-2; D gene unclear. Looked up from germline, CDR1 is MNHEY and CDR2 is SMNVEV (reference sequence). The CDR3 totals 13 residues. V lost 0 bases and J lost 8, with 10 bases in between. CDR3 nucleotides: TGTGCCAGCAGTTTATCGGGCCGGCTAGGCTACACCTTC. It specifies CASSLSGRLGYTF.

This clonotype has more than one count but fewer than ten. The V call is TRBV12-3 or TRBV12-4, the J call TRBJ2-2; no reliable D call. This CDR3 region has 14 residues. V was clipped by 2 bases and J by 2 bases, with 6 bases between them. The CDR3 sequence is CASSLHQNTGELFF. The CDR3 DNA sequence: TGTGCCAGCAGTTTACATCAAAACACCGGGGAGCTGTTTTTT.

The chain couples TRBV12-3 or TRBV12-4 to TRBJ1-2, with D perhaps matching TRBD1 (6 bases). The V end lost 6 bases, the J end lost 1 base, and 12 bases lay between the germline ends. The CDR3 totals 14 residues. The CDR3 DNA sequence: TGTGCCAGCAGAAAGACAGGTGGTAACTATGGCTACACCTTC. This translates into CASRKTGGNYGYTF.

The chain employs TRBV15 and TRBJ2-1, with D unresolved. CDR3 length equals 14 residues. Germline CDR1 LNHNV, CDR2 YYDKDF (reference sequence). V was cut by 1 base and J by 3 bases, with 7 bases left in between. The CDR3 is CATSRGELYNEQFF. The CDR3 region has the DNA TGTGCCACCAGCAGAGGCGAGCTCTACAATGAGCAGTTCTTC.

Ten or more counts support this clonotype. The gene calls are TRBV5-1 and TRBJ1-4; no clear D. V was clipped by 5 bases and J by 4 bases, with 9 bases between them. This CDR3 spans 13 amino acids. Germline lookup yields CDR1 SGHRS and CDR2 YFSETQ. The CDR3 DNA reads as TGCGCCAGCAGTTTGAGGAATAATGAAAAACTGTTTTTT. The encoded protein is CASSLRNNEKLFF.

The chain recombines TRBV5-1 with TRBJ1-4; tentative D call: TRBD1 (6 bases). Germline CDR1 and CDR2: SGHRS and YFSETQ. The CDR3 totals 15 residues. V was cut by 0 bases and J by 5 bases, with 11 bases left in between. For the CDR3, the DNA is TGCGCCAGCAGCTTGGATGGGGGGCGGAATGAAAAACTGTTTTTT. It codes for CASSLDGGRNEKLFF.